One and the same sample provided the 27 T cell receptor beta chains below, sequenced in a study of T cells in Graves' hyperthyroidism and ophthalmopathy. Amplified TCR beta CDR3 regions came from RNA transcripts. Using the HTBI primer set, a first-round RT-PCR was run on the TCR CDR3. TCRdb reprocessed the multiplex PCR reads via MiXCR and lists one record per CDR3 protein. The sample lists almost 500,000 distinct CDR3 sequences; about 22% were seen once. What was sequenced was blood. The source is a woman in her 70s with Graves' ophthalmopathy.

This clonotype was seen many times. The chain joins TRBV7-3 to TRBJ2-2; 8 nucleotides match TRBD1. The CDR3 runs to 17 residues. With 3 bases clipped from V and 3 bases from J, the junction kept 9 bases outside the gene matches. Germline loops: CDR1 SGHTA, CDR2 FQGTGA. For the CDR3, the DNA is TGTGCCAGCAGCTTCGGGACGACAGGGGTCGACACCGGGGAGCTGTTTTTT. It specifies CASSFGTTGVDTGELFF.

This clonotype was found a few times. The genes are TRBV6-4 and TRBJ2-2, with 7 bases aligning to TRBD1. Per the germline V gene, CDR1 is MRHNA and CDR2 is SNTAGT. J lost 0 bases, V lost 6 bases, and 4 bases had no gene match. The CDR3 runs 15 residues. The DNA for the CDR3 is TGTGCCAGCAGATCCGGGACAGCGAACACCGGGGAGCTGTTTTTT. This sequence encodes CASRSGTANTGELFF.

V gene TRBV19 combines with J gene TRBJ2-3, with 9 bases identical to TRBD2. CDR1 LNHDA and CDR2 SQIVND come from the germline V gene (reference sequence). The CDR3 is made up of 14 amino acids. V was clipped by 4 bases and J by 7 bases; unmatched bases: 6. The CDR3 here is CASSKTSGVNTQYF. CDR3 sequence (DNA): TGTGCCAGTAGTAAGACTAGCGGAGTCAATACGCAGTATTTT.

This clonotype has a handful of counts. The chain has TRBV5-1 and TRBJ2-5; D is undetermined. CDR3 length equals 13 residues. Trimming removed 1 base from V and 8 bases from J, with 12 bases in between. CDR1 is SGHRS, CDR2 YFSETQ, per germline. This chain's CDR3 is CASSLSPIGTQYF. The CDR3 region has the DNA TGCGCCAGCAGCTTGTCCCCGATAGGAACCCAGTACTTC.

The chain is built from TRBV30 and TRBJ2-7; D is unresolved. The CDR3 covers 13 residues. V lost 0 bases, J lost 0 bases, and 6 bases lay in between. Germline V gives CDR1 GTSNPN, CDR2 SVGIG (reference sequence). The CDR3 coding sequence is TGTGCCTGGAGTGTCAGCTTCTCCTACGAGCAGTACTTC. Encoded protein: CAWSVSFSYEQYF. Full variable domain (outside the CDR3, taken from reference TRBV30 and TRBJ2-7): SQTIHQWPATLVQPVGSPLSLECTVEGTSNPNLYWYRQAAGRGLQLLFYSVGIGQISSEVPQNLSASRPQDRQFILSSKKLLLSDSGFYLCAWSVSFSYEQYFGPGTRLTVT.

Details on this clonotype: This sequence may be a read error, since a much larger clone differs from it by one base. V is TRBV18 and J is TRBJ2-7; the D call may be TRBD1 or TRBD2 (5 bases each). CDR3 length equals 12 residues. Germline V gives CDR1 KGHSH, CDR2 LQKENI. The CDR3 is CVSSRDAYEQYF. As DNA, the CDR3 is TGTGTCAGCTCACGGGACGCCTACGAGCAGTACTTC.

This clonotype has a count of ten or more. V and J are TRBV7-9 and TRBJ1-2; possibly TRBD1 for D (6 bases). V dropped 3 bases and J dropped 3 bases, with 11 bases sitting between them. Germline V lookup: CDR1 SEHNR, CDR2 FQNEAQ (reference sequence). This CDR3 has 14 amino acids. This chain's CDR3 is CASSFPGAHYGYTF. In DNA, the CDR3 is TGTGCCAGCAGCTTTCCAGGGGCGCACTATGGCTACACCTTC.

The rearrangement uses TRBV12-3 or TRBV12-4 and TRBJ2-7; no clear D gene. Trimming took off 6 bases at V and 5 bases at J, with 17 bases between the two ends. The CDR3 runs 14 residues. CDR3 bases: TGTGCCAGCAGAGTCATGGGCCCGGGCAACGAGCAGTACTTC. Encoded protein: CASRVMGPGNEQYF.

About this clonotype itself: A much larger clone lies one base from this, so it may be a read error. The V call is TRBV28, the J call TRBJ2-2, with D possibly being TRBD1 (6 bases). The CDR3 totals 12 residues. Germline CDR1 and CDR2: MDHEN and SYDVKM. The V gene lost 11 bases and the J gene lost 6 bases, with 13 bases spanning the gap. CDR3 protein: CAGGTGPGELFF. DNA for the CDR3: TGTGCCGGCGGAACAGGGCCCGGGGAGCTGTTTTTT.

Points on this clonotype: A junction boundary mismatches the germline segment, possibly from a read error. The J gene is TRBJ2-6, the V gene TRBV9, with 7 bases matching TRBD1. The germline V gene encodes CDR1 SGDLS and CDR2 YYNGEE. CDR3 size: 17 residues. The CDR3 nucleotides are TGTGCCGGCAGCGTAGATGCAGGGGGTTCTGGGGCCAACGTCCTGACTTTC. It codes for CAGSVDAGGSGANVLTF.

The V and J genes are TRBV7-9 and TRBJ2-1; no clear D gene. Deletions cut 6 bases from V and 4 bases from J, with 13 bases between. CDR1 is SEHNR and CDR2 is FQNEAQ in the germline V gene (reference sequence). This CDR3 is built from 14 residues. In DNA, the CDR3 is TGTGCCAGCAGTCCTAACGGTCCATACAATGAGCAGTTCTTC. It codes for CASSPNGPYNEQFF.

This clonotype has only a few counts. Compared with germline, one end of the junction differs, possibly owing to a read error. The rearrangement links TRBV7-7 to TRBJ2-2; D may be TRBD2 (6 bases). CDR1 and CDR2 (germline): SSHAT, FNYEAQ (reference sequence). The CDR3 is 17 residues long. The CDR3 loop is CASSLELAFQNTGELFF. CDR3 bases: TGTGCTAGCAGCTTGGAGCTAGCGTTTCAGAACACCGGGGAGCTGTTTTTT.

In nucleotides, the CDR3 is TGTGCCTGGACGTGGGACATTGCCACTGAAGCTTTCTTT. It codes for CAWTWDIATEAFF. V and J are TRBV30 and TRBJ1-1, with D possibly matching TRBD1 (6 bases). CDR3 size: 13 residues. The ends were cut back, 4 bases at V and 4 bases at J, with 13 bases in the middle. The germline CDR1 and CDR2 sequences are GTSNPN and SVGIG (reference sequence).

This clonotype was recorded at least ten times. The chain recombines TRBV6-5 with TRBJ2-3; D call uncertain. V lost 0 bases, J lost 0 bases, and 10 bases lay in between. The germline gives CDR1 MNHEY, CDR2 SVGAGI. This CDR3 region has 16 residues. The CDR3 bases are TGTGCCAGCAGTTACTCTGGGCTCGCCAGCACAGATACGCAGTATTTT. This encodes CASSYSGLASTDTQYF.

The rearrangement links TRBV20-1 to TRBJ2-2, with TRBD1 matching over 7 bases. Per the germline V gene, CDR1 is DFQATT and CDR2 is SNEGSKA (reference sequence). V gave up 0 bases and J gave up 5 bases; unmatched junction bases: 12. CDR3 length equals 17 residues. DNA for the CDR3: TGCAGTGCTAGAGACTTCTTACAGGGGCTACGGACCGGGGAGCTGTTTTTT. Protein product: CSARDFLQGLRTGELFF.

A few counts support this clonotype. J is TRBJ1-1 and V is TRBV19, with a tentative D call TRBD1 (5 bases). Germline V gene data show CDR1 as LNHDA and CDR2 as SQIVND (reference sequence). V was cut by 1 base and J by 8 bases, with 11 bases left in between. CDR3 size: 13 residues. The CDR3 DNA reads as TGTGCCAGTAGTATAGGCCGGGGCTACGAAGCTTTCTTT. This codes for CASSIGRGYEAFF.

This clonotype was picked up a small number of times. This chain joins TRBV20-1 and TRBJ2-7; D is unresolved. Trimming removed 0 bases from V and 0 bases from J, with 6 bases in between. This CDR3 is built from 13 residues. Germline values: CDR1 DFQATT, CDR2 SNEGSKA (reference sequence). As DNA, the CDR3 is TGCAGTGCTAGAGATGTTCGCTCCTACGAGCAGTACTTC. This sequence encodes CSARDVRSYEQYF.

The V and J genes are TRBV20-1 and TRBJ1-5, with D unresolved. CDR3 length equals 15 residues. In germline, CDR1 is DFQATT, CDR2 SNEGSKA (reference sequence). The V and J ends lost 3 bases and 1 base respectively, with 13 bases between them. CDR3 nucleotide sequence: TGCAGTGCTAGTGTGGTCGACGTAAGCAATCAGCCCCAGCATTTT. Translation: CSASVVDVSNQPQHF.

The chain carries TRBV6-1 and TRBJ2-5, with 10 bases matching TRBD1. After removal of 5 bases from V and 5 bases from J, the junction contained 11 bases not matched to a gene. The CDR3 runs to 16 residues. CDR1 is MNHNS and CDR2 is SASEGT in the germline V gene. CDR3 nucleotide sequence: TGTGCCAGCAGTCTCGGACAGGGGGTGGGTGGGGAGACCCAGTACTTC. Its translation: CASSLGQGVGGETQYF.

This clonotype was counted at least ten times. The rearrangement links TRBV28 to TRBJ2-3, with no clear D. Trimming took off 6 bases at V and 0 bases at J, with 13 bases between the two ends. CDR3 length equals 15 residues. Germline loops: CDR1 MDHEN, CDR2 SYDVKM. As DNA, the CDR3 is TGTGCCAGCAGCAATACATACTCTAGCACAGATACGCAGTATTTT. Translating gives CASSNTYSSTDTQYF. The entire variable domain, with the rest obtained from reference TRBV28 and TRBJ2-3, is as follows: DVKVTQSSRYLVKRTGEKVFLECVQDMDHENMFWYRQDPGLGLRLIYFSYDVKMKEKGDIPEGYSVSREKKERFSLILESASTNQTSMYLCASSNTYSSTDTQYFGPGTRLTVL.

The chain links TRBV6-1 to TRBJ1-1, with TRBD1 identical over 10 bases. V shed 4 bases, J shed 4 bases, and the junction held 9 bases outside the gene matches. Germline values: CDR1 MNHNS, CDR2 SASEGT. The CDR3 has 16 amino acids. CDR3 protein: CASSGGTGEWGTEAFF. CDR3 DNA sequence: TGTGCCAGCAGTGGGGGGACAGGGGAATGGGGCACTGAAGCTTTCTTT.

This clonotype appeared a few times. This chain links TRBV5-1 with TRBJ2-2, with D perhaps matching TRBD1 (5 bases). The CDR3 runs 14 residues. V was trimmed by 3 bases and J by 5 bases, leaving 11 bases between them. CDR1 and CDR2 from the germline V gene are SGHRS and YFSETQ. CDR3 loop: CASSWARQTGELFF. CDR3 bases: TGCGCCAGCAGCTGGGCCAGACAGACCGGGGAGCTGTTTTTT.

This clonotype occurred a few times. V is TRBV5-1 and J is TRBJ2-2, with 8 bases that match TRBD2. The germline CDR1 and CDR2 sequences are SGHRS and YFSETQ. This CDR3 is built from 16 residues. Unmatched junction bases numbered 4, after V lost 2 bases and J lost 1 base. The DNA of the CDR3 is TGCGCCAGCAGCTTATACCTAGCGGGGAACACCGGGGAGCTGTTTTTT. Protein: CASSLYLAGNTGELFF. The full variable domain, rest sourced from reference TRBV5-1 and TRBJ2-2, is KAGVTQTPRYLIKTRGQQVTLSCSPISGHRSVSWYQQTPGQGLQFLFEYFSETQRNKGNFPGRFSGRQFSNSRSEMNVSTLELGDSALYLCASSLYLAGNTGELFFGEGSRLTVL.

The CDR3 region is CASRRAQEGYTF. The CDR3 region has the DNA TGTGCCAGCAGACGGGCCCAGGAGGGCTACACCTTC. J is TRBJ1-2 and V is TRBV6-1; D remains unclear. This CDR3 is 12 amino acids long. Trimming pared 6 bases from V and 8 bases from J, leaving 13 bases between. CDR1 is MNHNS, CDR2 SASEGT, per germline.

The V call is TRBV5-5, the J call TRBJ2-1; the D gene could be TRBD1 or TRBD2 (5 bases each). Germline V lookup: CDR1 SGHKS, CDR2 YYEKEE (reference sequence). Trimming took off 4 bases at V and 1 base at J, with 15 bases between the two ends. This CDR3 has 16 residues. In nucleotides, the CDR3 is TGTGCCAGCAGCCCCACCGGGACGGGATCCTACAATGAGCAGTTCTTC. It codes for CASSPTGTGSYNEQFF. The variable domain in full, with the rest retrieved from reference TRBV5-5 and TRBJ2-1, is DAGVTQSPTHLIKTRGQQVTLRCSPISGHKSVSWYQQVLGQGPQFIFQYYEKEERGRGNFPDRFSARQFPNYSSELNVNALLLGDSALYLCASSPTGTGSYNEQFFGPGTRLTVL.

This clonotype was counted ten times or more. The CDR3, as DNA: TGTGCCAGCATCCAGGACAGGACCTATGGCTACACCTTC. Translation gives CASIQDRTYGYTF. The chain carries TRBV28 and TRBJ1-2, with 7 bases that match TRBD1. CDR1 and CDR2 (germline): MDHEN, SYDVKM. There are 13 residues in the CDR3. The V gene end was trimmed by 7 bases and the J gene end by 4 bases; junction bases not matched to a gene: 6.

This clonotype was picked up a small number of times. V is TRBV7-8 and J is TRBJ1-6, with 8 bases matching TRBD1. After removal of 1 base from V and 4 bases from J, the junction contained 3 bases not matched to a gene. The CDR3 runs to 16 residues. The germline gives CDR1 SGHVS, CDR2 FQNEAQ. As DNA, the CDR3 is TGTGCCAGCAGCTTAGGGAGGACAGGGTATAATTCACCCCTCCACTTT. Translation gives CASSLGRTGYNSPLHF.